The T cell receptor (beta chain) described here comes from a study of blood T cell repertoires in COVID-19. Turning to the study itself: PBMCs, B-cell-depleted T cells, or T cells provided the cDNA or gDNA that made up the material.

The CDR3 is 15 residues long. J was trimmed by 1 base and V by 2 bases; bases with no gene match: 4. Germline assignment: CDR1 SGHNT and CDR2 YYREEE (reference sequence). This table comes from immunoSEQ multiplex PCR, and its TCRdb copy is limited to in-frame clones, with some not included. The sample contains about 54,000 clones, 75% to 95% of which appear only once. The gene calls are TRBV5-4 and TRBJ2-5, with 8 positions matching TRBD2. The source of this sequence is a woman aged 35 to 49 with active COVID-19. Sequencing was done on a sample of peripheral blood. CDR3 in DNA: TGTGCCAGCAGCTTACGGCTAGCGGGCCAAGAGACCCAGTACTTC. Translation gives CASSLRLAGQETQYF.